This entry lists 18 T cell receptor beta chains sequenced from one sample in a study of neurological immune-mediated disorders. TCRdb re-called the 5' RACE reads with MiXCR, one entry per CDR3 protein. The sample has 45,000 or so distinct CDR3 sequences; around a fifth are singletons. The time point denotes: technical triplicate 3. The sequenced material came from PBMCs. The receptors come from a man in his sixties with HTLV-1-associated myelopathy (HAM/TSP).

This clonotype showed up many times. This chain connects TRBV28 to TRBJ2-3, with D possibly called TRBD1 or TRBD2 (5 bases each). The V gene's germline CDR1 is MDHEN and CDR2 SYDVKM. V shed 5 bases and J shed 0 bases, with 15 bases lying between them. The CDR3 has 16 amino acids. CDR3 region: CASSLGAHTSTDTQYF. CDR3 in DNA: TGTGCCAGCAGTCTCGGGGCACACACTAGCACAGATACGCAGTATTTT.

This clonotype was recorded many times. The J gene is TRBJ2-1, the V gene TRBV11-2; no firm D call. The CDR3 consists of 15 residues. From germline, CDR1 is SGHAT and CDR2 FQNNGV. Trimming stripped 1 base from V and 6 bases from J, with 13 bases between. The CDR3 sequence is CASSLVATVSNEQFF. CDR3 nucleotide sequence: TGTGCCAGCAGCTTAGTGGCTACCGTAAGCAATGAGCAGTTCTTC.

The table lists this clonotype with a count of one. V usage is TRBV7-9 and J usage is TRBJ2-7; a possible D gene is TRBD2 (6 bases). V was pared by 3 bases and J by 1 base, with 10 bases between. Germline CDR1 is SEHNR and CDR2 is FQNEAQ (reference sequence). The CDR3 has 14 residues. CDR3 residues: CASSLAGWSYEQYF. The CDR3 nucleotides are TGTGCCAGCAGCTTGGCGGGATGGTCCTACGAGCAGTACTTC.

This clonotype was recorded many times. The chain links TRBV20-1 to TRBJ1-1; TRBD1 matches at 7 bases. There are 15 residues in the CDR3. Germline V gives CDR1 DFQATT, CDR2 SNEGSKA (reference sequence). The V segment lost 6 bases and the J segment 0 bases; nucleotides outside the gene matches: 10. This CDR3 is CSAAGRQGLNTEAFF. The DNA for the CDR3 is TGCAGTGCCGCAGGGCGACAGGGTTTGAACACTGAAGCTTTCTTT.

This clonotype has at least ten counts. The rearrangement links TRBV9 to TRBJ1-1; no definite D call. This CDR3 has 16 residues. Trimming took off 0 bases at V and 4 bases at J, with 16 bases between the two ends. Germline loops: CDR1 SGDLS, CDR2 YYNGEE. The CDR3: CASSVGLMGRGTEAFF. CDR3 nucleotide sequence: TGTGCCAGCAGCGTAGGACTCATGGGGAGAGGCACTGAAGCTTTCTTT.

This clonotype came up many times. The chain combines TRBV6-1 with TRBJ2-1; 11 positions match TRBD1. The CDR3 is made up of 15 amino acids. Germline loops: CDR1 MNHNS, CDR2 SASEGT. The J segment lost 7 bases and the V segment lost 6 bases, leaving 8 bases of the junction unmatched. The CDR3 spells CASRDRGQRLNEQFF. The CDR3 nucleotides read TGTGCCAGCAGGGACAGGGGGCAAAGATTAAATGAGCAGTTCTTC.

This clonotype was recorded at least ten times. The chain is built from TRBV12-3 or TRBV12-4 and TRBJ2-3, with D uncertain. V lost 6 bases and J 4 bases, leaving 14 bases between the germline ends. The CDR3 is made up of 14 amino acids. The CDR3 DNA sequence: TGTGCCAGCAGCCCTGGACCTGAATCAGATACGCAGTATTTT. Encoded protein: CASSPGPESDTQYF.

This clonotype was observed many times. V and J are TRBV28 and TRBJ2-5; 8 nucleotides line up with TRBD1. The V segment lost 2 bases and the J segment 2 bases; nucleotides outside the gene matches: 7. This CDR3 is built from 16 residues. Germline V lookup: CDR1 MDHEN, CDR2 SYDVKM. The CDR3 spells CASSLQGAFSQETQYF. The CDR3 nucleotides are TGTGCCAGCAGTTTACAGGGGGCTTTCTCACAAGAGACCCAGTACTTC.

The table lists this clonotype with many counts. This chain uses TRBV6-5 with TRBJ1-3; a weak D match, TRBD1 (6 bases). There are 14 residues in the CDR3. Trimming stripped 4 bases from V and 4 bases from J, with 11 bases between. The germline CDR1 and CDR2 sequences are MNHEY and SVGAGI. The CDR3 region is CASSSGATGNTIYF. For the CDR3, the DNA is TGTGCCAGCAGTTCAGGGGCTACCGGAAACACCATATATTTT.

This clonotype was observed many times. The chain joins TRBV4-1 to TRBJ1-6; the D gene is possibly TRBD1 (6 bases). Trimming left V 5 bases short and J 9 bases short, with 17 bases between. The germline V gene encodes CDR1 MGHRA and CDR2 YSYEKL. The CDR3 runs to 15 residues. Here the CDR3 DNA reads TGCGCCAGCAGCTCCTCGACAGGAGCGGCTTCACCCCTCCACTTT. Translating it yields CASSSSTGAASPLHF.

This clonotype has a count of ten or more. The CDR3 here is CASSQGTGVGSTDTQYF. The CDR3 DNA follows: TGTGCCAGCAGCCAAGGAACGGGGGTGGGATCCACAGATACGCAGTATTTT. The chain recombines TRBV3-1 with TRBJ2-3, with TRBD2 as a possible D gene (6 bases). The CDR3 totals 17 residues. The V gene's germline CDR1 is LGHDT and CDR2 YNNKEL (reference sequence). V was shortened by 1 base and J by 2 bases, with 16 bases between the two germline ends.

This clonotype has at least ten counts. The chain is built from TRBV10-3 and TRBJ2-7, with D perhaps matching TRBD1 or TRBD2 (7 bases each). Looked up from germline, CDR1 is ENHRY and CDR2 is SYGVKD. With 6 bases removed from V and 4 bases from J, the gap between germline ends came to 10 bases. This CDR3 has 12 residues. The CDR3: CAISRGGYEQYF. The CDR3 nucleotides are TGTGCCATCAGCAGGGGGGGGTACGAGCAGTACTTC.

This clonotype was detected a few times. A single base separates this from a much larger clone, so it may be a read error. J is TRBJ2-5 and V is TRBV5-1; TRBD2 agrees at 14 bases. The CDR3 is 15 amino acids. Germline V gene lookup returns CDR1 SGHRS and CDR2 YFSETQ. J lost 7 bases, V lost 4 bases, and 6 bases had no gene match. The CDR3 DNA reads TGCGCCAGCAGCCTCGGGACTAGCGGGAGCACGACCCAGTACTTC. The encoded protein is CASSLGTSGSTTQYF.

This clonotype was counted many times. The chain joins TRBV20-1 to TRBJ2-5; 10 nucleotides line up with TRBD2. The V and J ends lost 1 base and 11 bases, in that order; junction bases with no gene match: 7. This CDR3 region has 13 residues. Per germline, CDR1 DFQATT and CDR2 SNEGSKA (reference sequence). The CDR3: CSARAPAGGNQYF. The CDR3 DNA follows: TGCAGTGCTAGAGCCCCAGCGGGAGGGAATCAGTACTTC.

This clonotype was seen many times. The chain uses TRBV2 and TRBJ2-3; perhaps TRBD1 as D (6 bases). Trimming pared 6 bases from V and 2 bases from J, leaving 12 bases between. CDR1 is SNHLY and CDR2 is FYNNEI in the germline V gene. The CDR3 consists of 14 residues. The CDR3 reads CASSRQGYTDTQYF. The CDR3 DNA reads TGTGCCAGCAGCCGTCAGGGGTACACAGATACGCAGTATTTT.

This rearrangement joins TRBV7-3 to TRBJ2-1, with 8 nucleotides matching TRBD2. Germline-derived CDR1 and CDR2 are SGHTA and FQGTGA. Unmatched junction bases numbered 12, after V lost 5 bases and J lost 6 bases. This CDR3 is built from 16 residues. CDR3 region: CASSIRTGTSGNEQFF. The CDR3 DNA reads TGTGCCAGCAGCATCAGAACCGGGACTAGTGGCAATGAGCAGTTCTTC.

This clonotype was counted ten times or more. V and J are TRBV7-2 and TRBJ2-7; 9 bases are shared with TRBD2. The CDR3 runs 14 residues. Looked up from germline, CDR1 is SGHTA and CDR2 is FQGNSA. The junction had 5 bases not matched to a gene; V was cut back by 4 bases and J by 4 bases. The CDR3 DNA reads TGTGCCAGCAGCTCGCGCGGGAGGGGATACGAGCAGTACTTC. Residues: CASSSRGRGYEQYF.

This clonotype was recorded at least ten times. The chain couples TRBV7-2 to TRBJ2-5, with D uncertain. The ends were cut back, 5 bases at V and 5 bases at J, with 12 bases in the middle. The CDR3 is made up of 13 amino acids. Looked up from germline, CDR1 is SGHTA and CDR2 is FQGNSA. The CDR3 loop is CASSQRTQETQYF. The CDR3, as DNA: TGTGCCAGCAGCCAAAGAACCCAGGAGACCCAGTACTTC.